This TCR beta chain was sequenced during a study of blood T cell repertoires in COVID-19. Study context: Acute and convalescent COVID-19 specimens originated in the United States, Italy and Spain. PBMCs, B-cell-depleted T cells, or T cells provided the cDNA or gDNA that made up the material.

Per the original data handling: Nucleated cell number was recorded as an estimate derived from reference gene primer amplification. Repertoires were generated with immunoSEQ multiplex PCR, while TCRdb's copy carries only in-frame clones and drops some. V and J calls and clone size are those listed in that table; D and trimming were worked out from the DNA. Among some 130,000 clones listed, roughly 80% were seen once. V was trimmed by 1 base and J by 4 bases, leaving 7 bases between them. The CDR3 consists of 13 residues. The germline V gene encodes CDR1 SGHTA and CDR2 FQGNSA. The rearrangement links TRBV7-2 to TRBJ1-2; D gene uncertain. This clonotype was obtained from a man in his fifties or sixties who had recovered from COVID-19. The sample comprised peripheral blood. The CDR3 nucleotides read TGTGCCAGCAGCTTAGACGGGTCCTATGGCTACACCTTC. Protein: CASSLDGSYGYTF.